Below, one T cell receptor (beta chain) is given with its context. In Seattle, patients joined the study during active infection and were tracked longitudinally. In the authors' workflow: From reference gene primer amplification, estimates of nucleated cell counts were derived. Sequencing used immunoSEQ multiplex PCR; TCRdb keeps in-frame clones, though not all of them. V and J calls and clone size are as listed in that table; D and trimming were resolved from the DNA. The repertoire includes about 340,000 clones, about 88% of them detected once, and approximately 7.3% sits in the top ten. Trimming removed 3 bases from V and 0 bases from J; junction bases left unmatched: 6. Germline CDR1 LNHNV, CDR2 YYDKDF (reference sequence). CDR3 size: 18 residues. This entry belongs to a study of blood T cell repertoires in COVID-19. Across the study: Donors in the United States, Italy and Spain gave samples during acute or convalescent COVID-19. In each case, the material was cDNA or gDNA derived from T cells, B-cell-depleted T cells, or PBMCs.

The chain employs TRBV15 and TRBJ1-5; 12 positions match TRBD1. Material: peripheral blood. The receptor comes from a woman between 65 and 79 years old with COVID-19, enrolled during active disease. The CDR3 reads CATSRGTGGFYSNQPQHF. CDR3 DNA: TGTGCCACCAGCAGGGGGACAGGGGGCTTCTATAGCAATCAGCCCCAGCATTTT.